Presented here are 19 T cell receptor beta chains from one specimen sequenced in a study of T cells expressing NK-cell markers (dated by TCRdb to between 2020 and 2021). The library was obtained by 5' RACE. Data came from an Illumina HiSeq 2000. The reads went through TCRdb reprocessing, and each CDR3 protein sequence gets one entry with no DNA. The sample table includes approximately 380,000 distinct CDR3 sequences. The ten largest clones capture roughly 5.2% of the sample. The sample was blood T cells: a sorted CD56 or NKG2C T cell subset, CD4+ or CD8+ T cells, or bulk PBMC T cells (not recorded which). The receptors were gathered from a man aged 18 to 70 in good health.

The CDR3 is CSARGEAGSSYEQYF. This chain links TRBV20-1 with TRBJ2-7. The germline gives CDR1 DFQATT, CDR2 SNEGSKA (reference sequence). CDR3 length: 15 residues.

The CDR3 protein is CASSPRQVGGTFQETQYF. The rearrangement uses TRBV5-1 and TRBJ2-5; absent DNA, TCRdb's TRBD2 call cannot be checked. This CDR3 contains 18 residues. CDR1 is SGHRS and CDR2 is YFSETQ in the germline V gene.

The chain links TRBV12-3 or TRBV12-4 to TRBJ2-7; TCRdb returns TRBD2, unconfirmable since there is no DNA. The CDR3 runs 14 residues. CDR3 amino acids: CASSSSWISDEQYF.

This chain's CDR3 is CASSQELPGAQETQYF. The rearrangement links TRBV3-1 to TRBJ2-5; as DNA is missing, the TRBD1 call by TCRdb cannot be tested. This CDR3 contains 16 residues. Germline V gives CDR1 LGHDT, CDR2 YNNKEL (reference sequence).

The chain links TRBV29-1 to TRBJ2-3; TCRdb's assignment of TRBD1 cannot be checked, as there is no DNA. The CDR3 contains 17 residues. From germline, CDR1 is SQVTM and CDR2 ANQGSEA. CDR3: CSVGTAPWTGESDTQYF.

The chain carries TRBV12-3 or TRBV12-4 and TRBJ2-1; TCRdb selects TRBD1, and the lack of DNA leaves this call unchecked. The length of the CDR3 is 14 residues. This CDR3 reads CASSFAGGRYEQFF.

The V and J genes are TRBV5-5 and TRBJ2-7; there is no DNA to check the TCRdb D call of TRBD1. Looked up from germline, CDR1 is SGHKS and CDR2 is YYEKEE (reference sequence). The CDR3 covers 14 residues. This CDR3 reads CASSRTPGMGEQYF. The entire variable domain, with the rest obtained from reference TRBV5-5 and TRBJ2-7, is as follows: DAGVTQSPTHLIKTRGQQVTLRCSPISGHKSVSWYQQVLGQGPQFIFQYYEKEERGRGNFPDRFSARQFPNYSSELNVNALLLGDSALYLCASSRTPGMGEQYFGPGTRLTVT.

V is TRBV27 and J is TRBJ2-1; absent DNA, TCRdb's TRBD1 call cannot be checked. Per the germline V gene, CDR1 is MNHEY and CDR2 is SMNVEV (reference sequence). The CDR3 totals 14 residues. The CDR3 is CASSRQVGKNEQFF.

The genes are TRBV1 and TRBJ2-1; TCRdb names TRBD1, which stays unverified in the absence of DNA. TRBV1 is a pseudogene segment. There are 12 residues in the CDR3. CDR3 protein: CTSSQPPLEQFF.

The chain combines TRBV9 with TRBJ1-2; TCRdb outputs TRBD1, but without DNA this stays unchecked. Germline CDR1 SGDLS, CDR2 YYNGEE. This CDR3 has 15 amino acids. The CDR3 here is CASSVGQGTYYGYTF.

This chain joins TRBV20-1 and TRBJ2-3. This CDR3 region has 13 residues. CDR1 DFQATT and CDR2 SNEGSKA come from the germline V gene (reference sequence). This CDR3 is CSAPTTSSDTQYF.

The chain employs TRBV5-1 and TRBJ2-2; without DNA, the TCRdb call of TRBD1 cannot be checked. The germline CDR1 and CDR2 sequences are SGHRS and YFSETQ. The CDR3 loop spans 17 amino acids. CDR3 loop: CASSRGGGGRNTGELFF.

The rearrangement uses TRBV7-9 and TRBJ2-1; TCRdb indicates TRBD1, and absent DNA this call remains unverified. CDR1 is SEHNR and CDR2 is FQNEAQ in the germline V gene (reference sequence). This CDR3 region has 19 residues. CDR3 sequence reads: CASSPRRKGATKSYNEQFF.

The chain joins TRBV6-1 to TRBJ1-2. The CDR3 contains 11 residues. The germline CDR1 and CDR2 sequences are MNHNS and SASEGT. Here the CDR3 reads CASGTAYGYTF.

V usage is TRBV3-1 and J usage is TRBJ1-1. CDR3 length equals 13 residues. Germline V lookup: CDR1 LGHDT, CDR2 YNNKEL (reference sequence). The CDR3 region is CASSLGINTEAFF.

The chain joins TRBV3-1 to TRBJ2-5; the TCRdb D gene call, TRBD1, has no DNA to confirm it. The CDR3 covers 19 residues. Germline lookup yields CDR1 LGHDT and CDR2 YNNKEL (reference sequence). The chain's CDR3 is CASTAGLGSRVMVQETQYF.

V usage is TRBV6-2 or TRBV6-3 and J usage is TRBJ2-7; TCRdb indicates TRBD1, and absent DNA this call remains unverified. This CDR3 is built from 12 residues. Per germline, CDR1 MNHEY and CDR2 SVGEGT. The CDR3 spells CASNRQGLEQYF.

The chain joins TRBV28 to TRBJ1-4; TCRdb outputs TRBD1, but without DNA this stays unchecked. Germline V gene sequence: CDR1 MDHEN, CDR2 SYDVKM. The CDR3 contains 15 residues. CDR3 sequence: CASSTLLGGIEKLFF.

The chain carries TRBV15 and TRBJ2-1; TCRdb returns TRBD1, unconfirmable since there is no DNA. From germline, CDR1 is LNHNV and CDR2 YYDKDF (reference sequence). The length of the CDR3 is 14 residues. CDR3 sequence reads: CATRGTGGPNEQFF.